The 32 T cell receptor beta chains in this list originate from one sample, sequenced in a study of blood T cell repertoires in COVID-19. Some clones are missing from TCRdb's copy, which holds only in-frame ones; the method was immunoSEQ multiplex PCR. The table shows under 150,000 clones, with roughly 80% occurring only once. What was sequenced was peripheral blood. The receptor set was obtained from a man aged 45-65 years with active or convalescent COVID-19.

The chain joins TRBV6-5 to TRBJ1-5; perhaps TRBD1 as D (6 bases). Trimming stripped 7 bases from V and 3 bases from J, with 10 bases between. This CDR3 comprises 13 residues. Per germline, CDR1 MNHEY and CDR2 SVGAGI. The CDR3 reads CASKRGINQPQHF. CDR3 nucleotides: TGTGCCAGCAAAAGGGGGATCAATCAGCCCCAGCATTTT.

The J gene is TRBJ1-2, the V gene TRBV5-4; D remains unclear. The CDR3 consists of 13 residues. The germline V gene has CDR1 SGHNT and CDR2 YYREEE (reference sequence). The V gene lost 3 bases and the J gene lost 5 bases, with 11 bases spanning the gap. Written as DNA, the CDR3 is TGTGCCAGCAGCTCAAGCGAGAATTATGGCTACACCTTC. Translation gives CASSSSENYGYTF.

The chain joins TRBV30 to TRBJ1-3, with 7 bases fitting TRBD1. Unmatched junction bases numbered 4, after V lost 8 bases and J lost 0 bases. Germline CDR1 is GTSNPN and CDR2 is SVGIG (reference sequence). The CDR3 covers 13 residues. CDR3 region: CARPGGSGNTIYF. In DNA, the CDR3 is TGTGCCAGACCAGGGGGCTCTGGAAACACCATATATTTT.

The genes are TRBV28 and TRBJ2-3, with TRBD2 matching over 9 bases. V lost 3 bases, J lost 2 bases, and 9 bases stayed unmatched. Germline loops: CDR1 MDHEN, CDR2 SYDVKM. This CDR3 contains 17 residues. CDR3: CASSFARLAAYTDTQYF. For the CDR3, the DNA is TGTGCCAGCAGTTTTGCCCGACTAGCGGCATACACAGATACGCAGTATTTT.

This chain links TRBV2 with TRBJ2-5; D perhaps matches TRBD2 (5 bases). The CDR3 covers 14 residues. The ends were cut back, 6 bases at V and 5 bases at J, with 16 bases in the middle. The germline V gene encodes CDR1 SNHLY and CDR2 FYNNEI. CDR3 sequence (DNA): TGTGCCAGCAGCCCTGAAAACCGGGGTGAGACCCAGTACTTC. It specifies CASSPENRGETQYF.

CDR3 coding DNA: TGTGCCAGCAGCTTAGATGGGGGACTAGCGGGAGGGGAGACCCAGTACTTC. Encoded protein: CASSLDGGLAGGETQYF. The chain combines TRBV11-3 with TRBJ2-5; TRBD2 agrees at 16 bases. The CDR3 is 17 residues long. V lost 0 bases and J lost 5; bases outside the gene matches: 3. Germline assignment: CDR1 SGHNT and CDR2 YENEEA. Full variable domain (remainder filled in from reference TRBV11-3 and TRBJ2-5): EAGVVQSPRYKIIEKKQPVAFWCNPISGHNTLYWYLQNLGQGPELLIRYENEEAVDDSQLPKDRFSAERLKGVDSTLKIQPAELGDSAVYLCASSLDGGLAGGETQYFGPGTRLLVL.

The rearrangement links TRBV2 to TRBJ2-2; 13 nucleotides align to TRBD2. The CDR3 contains 15 residues. V shed 6 bases, J shed 6 bases, and the junction held 4 bases outside the gene matches. Germline values: CDR1 SNHLY, CDR2 FYNNEI. This CDR3 reads CASRGLAGVSGELFF. CDR3 in DNA: TGTGCCAGCAGAGGACTAGCGGGAGTTTCCGGGGAGCTGTTTTTT. Filled out from reference TRBV2 and TRBJ2-2, the complete variable domain reads EPEVTQTPSHQVTQMGQEVILRCVPISNHLYFYWYRQILGQKVEFLVSFYNNEISEKSEIFDDQFSVERPDGSNFTLKIRSTKLEDSAMYFCASRGLAGVSGELFFGEGSRLTVL.

The CDR3 protein is CASSLLGEARQPQHF. The CDR3, as DNA: TGTGCCAGCAGTTTACTAGGGGAGGCTCGGCAGCCCCAGCATTTT. The chain has TRBV27 and TRBJ1-5, with D perhaps TRBD1 (5 bases). Germline V gene data show CDR1 as MNHEY and CDR2 as SMNVEV (reference sequence). This CDR3 spans 15 amino acids. V gave up 2 bases and J gave up 7 bases, with 15 bases separating them.

V gene TRBV28 combines with J gene TRBJ2-2; unclear D gene. The V and J ends lost 2 bases and 3 bases respectively, with 4 bases between them. Germline lookup yields CDR1 MDHEN and CDR2 SYDVKM. This CDR3 comprises 13 residues. CDR3 residues: CASSLPYTGELFF. The CDR3 coding sequence is TGTGCCAGCAGTTTACCCTACACCGGGGAGCTGTTTTTT.

This clone showed up just a few times. The chain combines TRBV11-2 with TRBJ2-3; 8 bases match TRBD2. Trimming removed 5 bases from V and 5 bases from J; junction bases left unmatched: 6. Germline V gives CDR1 SGHAT, CDR2 FQNNGV. CDR3 length equals 14 residues. The CDR3 loop is CASSPTGGVDTQYF. CDR3 nucleotides: TGTGCCAGCAGCCCCACGGGAGGGGTAGATACGCAGTATTTT.

The chain has TRBV7-6 and TRBJ2-2; 10 positions match TRBD2. Germline V gene sequence: CDR1 SGHVS, CDR2 FNYEAQ. V shed 9 bases, J shed 6 bases, and the junction held 10 bases outside the gene matches. The CDR3 loop spans 15 amino acids. The chain's CDR3 is CASRLLAGSPGELFF. The DNA of the CDR3 is TGTGCCAGTCGTCTACTAGCGGGGTCCCCCGGGGAGCTGTTTTTT.

This clone came up a few times. The V and J genes are TRBV7-2 and TRBJ1-3; maybe TRBD1 (6 bases). The CDR3 is 14 residues long. V was cut by 5 bases and J by 0 bases, with 8 bases left in between. Germline CDR1 is SGHTA and CDR2 is FQGNSA. CDR3 sequence (DNA): TGTGCCAGCAGCCTGGACAGCTCTGGAAACACCATATATTTT. Its translation: CASSLDSSGNTIYF.

The chain is built from TRBV3-1 (or the pseudogene TRBV3-2) and TRBJ2-3, with D perhaps matching TRBD1 (5 bases). This CDR3 is built from 16 residues. The germline V gene encodes CDR1 LGHDT and CDR2 YNNKEL (reference sequence). V lost 3 bases and J lost 0, with 13 bases in between. CDR3 coding DNA: TGTGCCAGCAGCCACTTGACAGTTACTAGCACAGATACGCAGTATTTT. Amino acids: CASSHLTVTSTDTQYF.

The V call is TRBV9, the J call TRBJ2-7, with D possibly matching TRBD2 (6 bases). In germline, CDR1 is SGDLS, CDR2 YYNGEE. The CDR3 loop spans 16 amino acids. Trimming shortened V by 0 bases and J by 3 bases, and 16 bases separated the two germline ends. The CDR3 bases are TGTGCCAGCAGCGTAGGAGGAGGGTATAGCGGCTACGAGCAGTACTTC. Translated, it gives CASSVGGGYSGYEQYF.

The CDR3 DNA sequence: TGTGCCAGCTCACTAGGACAGGGAGGGCCCCGCCGGTTGACGACTAATGAAAAACTGTTTTTT. Protein sequence: CASSLGQGGPRRLTTNEKLFF. V and J are TRBV18 and TRBJ1-4; 8 bases are a match to TRBD1. Germline values: CDR1 KGHSH, CDR2 LQKENI. V shed 4 bases, J shed 2 bases, and the junction held 21 bases outside the gene matches. The CDR3 sequence is 21 residues long.

This chain connects TRBV6-6 to TRBJ1-1, with 8 bases fitting TRBD1. This CDR3 has 17 residues. V trimming: 5 bases; J trimming: 2 bases; junction bases outside the gene matches: 13. Germline CDR1 reads MNHNY; CDR2 reads SVGAGI (reference sequence). The CDR3 sequence: CASSLGGQGLFNTEAFF. As DNA, the CDR3 is TGTGCCAGCAGTCTGGGTGGACAGGGCCTTTTTAACACTGAAGCTTTCTTT.

In this sample, this clone turned up once. The chain combines TRBV5-1 with TRBJ2-7, with D unresolved. The germline V gene encodes CDR1 SGHRS and CDR2 YFSETQ. Trimming left V 1 base short and J 4 bases short, with 9 bases between. The CDR3 runs to 13 residues. The CDR3 bases are TGCGCCAGCAGCTTGAACGGAGCTTACGAGCAGTACTTC. Encoded protein: CASSLNGAYEQYF.

The J gene is TRBJ2-7, the V gene TRBV20-1; D is unclear. CDR1 is DFQATT and CDR2 is SNEGSKA in the germline V gene (reference sequence). CDR3 length: 10 amino acids. Trimming stripped 2 bases from V and 10 bases from J, with 9 bases between. This chain's CDR3 is CSARWSQQYF. CDR3 nucleotides: TGCAGTGCTAGATGGAGCCAACAGTACTTC.

The rearrangement uses TRBV5-1 and TRBJ1-4; 7 nucleotides agree with TRBD1. The CDR3 consists of 14 residues. The V and J ends lost 2 bases and 5 bases, in that order; junction bases with no gene match: 3. The V gene's germline CDR1 is SGHRS and CDR2 YFSETQ. The CDR3 DNA reads as TGCGCCAGCAGCTTAGGACAGGACAATGAAAAACTGTTTTTT. This codes for CASSLGQDNEKLFF. Full variable domain (missing parts from reference TRBV5-1 and TRBJ1-4): KAGVTQTPRYLIKTRGQQVTLSCSPISGHRSVSWYQQTPGQGLQFLFEYFSETQRNKGNFPGRFSGRQFSNSRSEMNVSTLELGDSALYLCASSLGQDNEKLFFGSGTQLSVL.

This clone was counted between two and nine times. CDR3 sequence reads: CASSSMGGSYEQYF. As DNA, the CDR3 is TGTGCCAGCAGCTCCATGGGGGGCTCCTACGAGCAGTACTTC. V usage is TRBV7-8 and J usage is TRBJ2-7; perhaps TRBD2 as D (6 bases). V lost 4 bases, J lost 0 bases, and 10 bases lay in between. CDR1 SGHVS and CDR2 FQNEAQ come from the germline V gene. The CDR3 sequence is 14 residues long. The entire variable domain, with the rest obtained from reference TRBV7-8 and TRBJ2-7, is as follows: GAGVSQSPRYKVAKRGQDVALRCDPISGHVSLFWYQQALGQGPEFLTYFQNEAQLDKSGLPSDRFFAERPEGSVSTLKIQRTQQEDSAVYLCASSSMGGSYEQYFGPGTRLTVT.

The chain uses TRBV11-1 and TRBJ1-2; 12 bases match TRBD1. CDR3 size: 14 residues. Losses at the gene ends were 4 bases for V and 8 bases for J; bases not matched to a gene: 5. Germline-derived CDR1 and CDR2 are SGHAT and FQDESV (reference sequence). The CDR3 is CASSWGQGASGYTF. The CDR3 bases are TGTGCCAGCAGCTGGGGACAGGGGGCATCGGGCTACACCTTC.

This chain uses TRBV14 with TRBJ1-2; TRBD1 agrees at 7 bases. Germline-derived CDR1 and CDR2 are SGHDN and FVKESK. Trimming at V came to 5 bases and at J to 0 bases, leaving 6 bases not matched to a gene. The CDR3 sequence is 15 residues long. The DNA for the CDR3 is TGTGCCAGCAGCAAACACACAGGGGCTAACTATGGCTACACCTTC. Translating gives CASSKHTGANYGYTF.

This chain joins TRBV6-5 and TRBJ2-1; D is uncertain. The V gene's germline CDR1 is MNHEY and CDR2 SVGAGI. With 0 bases removed from V and 6 bases from J, the gap between germline ends came to 6 bases. CDR3 size: 13 residues. The CDR3 loop is CASSYSRSNEQFF. For the CDR3, the DNA is TGTGCCAGCAGTTACTCGCGATCCAATGAGCAGTTCTTC.

The chain recombines TRBV7-7 with TRBJ2-1; 7 bases map to TRBD2. The CDR3 is made up of 16 amino acids. Trimming removed 4 bases from V and 6 bases from J; junction bases left unmatched: 12. CDR1 is SSHAT, CDR2 FNYEAQ, per germline (reference sequence). CDR3 DNA sequence: TGTGCCAGCAGCTCCCTCGGCGGGAGCCCCTCCAATGAGCAGTTCTTC. This gives the protein CASSSLGGSPSNEQFF.

The chain links TRBV4-1 to TRBJ1-5, with D possibly TRBD1 on 6 matching bases. Germline lookup yields CDR1 MGHRA and CDR2 YSYEKL. The CDR3 spans 18 residues. The V gene lost 2 bases and the J gene lost 7 bases, with 24 bases spanning the gap. CDR3 coding DNA: TGCGCCAGCAGCCAATCCTACCCTAATCAGGGGCCAGAGCAGCCCCAGCATTTT. Translating gives CASSQSYPNQGPEQPQHF.

The V call is TRBV27, the J call TRBJ2-2; TRBD1 matches at 7 bases. This CDR3 comprises 18 residues. Germline assignment: CDR1 MNHEY and CDR2 SMNVEV (reference sequence). V dropped 6 bases and J dropped 4; count of bases not matched to a gene: 17. In nucleotides, the CDR3 is TGTGCCAGCAGCGCGCCGGGACAGATCGTCGGTGGCACCGGGGAGCTGTTTTTT. Encoded protein: CASSAPGQIVGGTGELFF.

This clone was found a few times. Other nucleotide sequences in the sample specify the same CDR3. The chain is built from TRBV3-1 (or the pseudogene TRBV3-2) and TRBJ1-2, with D maybe TRBD1 (5 bases). With 3 bases removed from V and 5 bases from J, the gap between germline ends came to 7 bases. The CDR3 sequence is 12 residues long. Germline V gene sequence: CDR1 LGHDT, CDR2 YNNKEL (reference sequence). The CDR3 spells CASSQGPYGYTF. DNA of the CDR3: TGTGCCAGCAGCCAGGGGCCGTATGGCTACACCTTC.

The chain is built from TRBV6-5 and TRBJ1-2, with 9 bases aligning to TRBD1. V lost 6 bases to trimming and J lost 4 bases; unmatched junction nucleotides: 6. The CDR3 has 14 residues. From germline, CDR1 is MNHEY and CDR2 SVGAGI. The CDR3 coding sequence is TGTGCCAGCAGCCGGGACAGGGATGGCTATGGCTACACCTTC. This encodes CASSRDRDGYGYTF.

The V call is TRBV5-1, the J call TRBJ1-1, with a possible D match to TRBD1 (5 bases). Per germline, CDR1 SGHRS and CDR2 YFSETQ. V dropped 0 bases and J dropped 4 bases, with 13 bases sitting between them. CDR3 length: 15 amino acids. The CDR3 sequence: CASSLAGLEGTEAFF. For the CDR3, the DNA is TGCGCCAGCAGCTTGGCAGGGTTGGAAGGCACTGAAGCTTTCTTT.

The chain couples TRBV19 to TRBJ2-5; 12 positions match TRBD2. J lost 7 bases, V lost 2 bases, and 5 bases had no gene match. CDR3 length equals 15 residues. The germline V gene has CDR1 LNHDA and CDR2 SQIVND (reference sequence). For the CDR3, the DNA is TGTGCCAGTAGTATACTAGCGGGAGGGGATGTGACCCAGTACTTC. Translating gives CASSILAGGDVTQYF.

The V and J genes are TRBV14 and TRBJ1-2; D is possibly TRBD1 (5 bases). The V end lost 3 bases, the J end lost 8 bases, and 13 bases lay between the germline ends. From germline, CDR1 is SGHDN and CDR2 FVKESK. There are 13 residues in the CDR3. CDR3 bases: TGTGCCAGCAGCCAGACCAGGGAAGGCGGCTACACCTTC. This sequence encodes CASSQTREGGYTF.

This sequence joins TRBV28 and TRBJ1-1; D may be TRBD1 (5 bases). The V gene lost 4 bases and the J gene lost 5 bases, with 17 bases spanning the gap. CDR3 length equals 15 residues. Per the germline V gene, CDR1 is MDHEN and CDR2 is SYDVKM. CDR3 loop: CASSWGGIVGTEAFF. As DNA, the CDR3 is TGTGCCAGCAGTTGGGGGGGAATAGTGGGGACTGAAGCTTTCTTT.